The T cell receptor (beta chain) described here comes from a study of shared clonotypes between healthy human individuals. Germline lookup yields CDR1 MNHEY and CDR2 SMNVEV (reference sequence). This CDR3 region has 15 residues. The data were produced by immunoSEQ multiplex PCR, yet TCRdb's version contains in-frame clones alone and is incomplete. The sample includes about 2.4 million clones, 93% of them seen just once. The sample consisted of naive CD4+ T cells from PBMCs. Regarding subset: CD45RA+ positively selected. This sequence joins TRBV27 and TRBJ2-5; D remains unclear. Judging by the DNA end, TRBJ2-7 fits better; the J call may be wrong. The TCR originated in a young man in good health. Some clones in this sample may be carry-over from other donors' samples. CDR3 region: CASSLDGASSYEQYF. CDR3 sequence (DNA): TGTGCCAGCAGTTTAGACGGCGCAAGCTCCTACGAGCAGTACTTC.